This T cell receptor beta chain originates from a study of T cell responses to AZD1222 COVID-19 vaccine (dated by TCRdb to about 2021). Study-wide context: AZD1222 recipients with second doses at about 4 weeks or about 12 weeks were pooled, because spike-specific TCR depth and breadth did not differ between schedules. TCR sequencing covered 230 or so trial participants: 200 to 220 given two doses of AZD1222 and 26 given two doses of MenACWY control vaccine. Enrollment into the trials was organized by age into subgroups of 18-55, 56-69 and 70-plus years, and those subgroups contained about 150, 27 and 61 TCR-sequenced participants, respectively. What the work shows at the level of the full study, not this receptor alone: Nearly half of unique spike-specific TCRs reportedly recognized epitopes outside regions mutated in the B.1.351 and B.1.1.7 variants. After two AZD1222 doses, both the breadth and the depth of spike-specific TCRs were significantly higher than at day 0 and than in MenACWY recipients. Conclusions about previously exposed vaccinees were limited because only a handful of AZD1222 recipients were SARS-CoV-2 seropositive at baseline. The 56-69-year group was small, and its depth increase did not reach significance, likely because of low power. The whole spike protein was spanned by vaccine-associated CD4 TCRs, and dominant responses were seen in regions 160-218 and 743-854. Because no samples from the day 14 peak response were available, repertoires could be characterized only after the peak T cell response. Participants were mostly white British and included more females than males, and it was suggested by the authors that clonal diversity may have been underestimated.

According to the germline V gene, CDR1 reads SNHLY and CDR2 reads FYNNEI. Measured from the cysteine to the phenylalanine, the CDR3 is 18 residues long. Only CDR3 DNA remains: 54 bases, in frame from the first base. Trimming accounts for 3 bases at V and 2 bases at J, while the number of junction bases matched to no gene is 11. The sample's time point label is to be understood as: baseline before first vaccination. Vaccinee samples came from UK trials COV001 and COV002, including a single-blind randomized controlled phase 2/3 trial of AZD1222 (ChAdOx1 nCoV-19) in healthy adults. Trial participant PBMC samples were collected at day 0 and day 28 after the second dose for TCRbeta chain sequencing. The CDR3 regions of human TCRbeta chains were analyzed by immunosequencing. For the original study's pipeline: TCRs in the repertoires were compared against a reference library of SARS-CoV-2-specific TCRs that had been generated with the MIRA antigen-specificity platform. Breadth was defined as the fraction of unique TCRs that were SARS-CoV-2-associated, and depth was defined as the fraction of total T cells that were SARS-CoV-2-associated. Using the MIRA data, each spike-specific TCR was mapped to the spike region that the TCR reacts to and placed in a CD4 or CD8 class. Log10-transformed breadth and depth values were compared by one-way ANOVA with Sidak's multiple comparisons tests. TCRdb re-hosts the immuneACCESS table, in-frame sequences only. Its copies lack some clones; in the studies checked, an unresolved V gene accounts for under half of them, and the cause for the rest is not known. D and trimming come from the DNA, and the V and J calls and clone size come from that table. This sample has about 110,000 clones in its table, and around 90% of those were observed once. The top ten constitute around 3% of the sample.

This clone was seen a handful of times. It has no known antigen specificity. No base quality values were provided; no much bigger clone lies one nucleotide off. Recombination connected TRBV2 to TRBJ2-1; a stretch of 9 junction bases matches TRBD2. The sequencing here drew on peripheral blood, taken on day 0 of AZD1222 vaccination. This clonotype originated in an adult in good health. The nucleotides read TGTGCCAGCAGTGATCTGGAGCTAGCGGGGAGCCCCTACAATGAGCAGTTCTTC. Its coded protein is CASSDLELAGSPYNEQFF.